This T cell receptor (beta chain) was captured in a study of cytomegalovirus exposure and HLA in healthy donors (dated by TCRdb to the late 2010s). Notes on the research overall: An earlier analysis of several hundred of the donors reported approximately 300 Gb of sequence data and 100 million to 130 million unique TCR beta sequences from about 179 million T cells. Roughly 300 gigabases of sequencing data and around 80 million unique TCR sequences made up an early release that covered approximately 620 HLA-typed donors. Among the roughly 390 genotyped donors, around 81% belonged to the genetic ancestry cluster associated with self-reported Caucasian donors. The aim of the study was to test whether cataloging public T cell receptors could identify signatures of past pathogen exposure. The T cell repertoires of some 700 subjects were profiled by immunosequencing and related to cytomegalovirus serostatus. A separate validation cohort of more than 100 different subjects was used in addition to the roughly 640-subject first cohort. To predict cytomegalovirus infection status, the study brought together high-throughput TCR immunosequencing, statistical association of individual TCRs with disease status, and machine learning. In a later analysis, previously published TCR beta repertoires from more than 500 donors were re-analyzed and high-resolution HLA genotyping was added so that TCR occurrence patterns could be studied. In the later analysis, no new phenotypic data were used to find candidate immune exposures; instead, reliance was placed on TCR beta sequences and their occurrence across donors. An earlier analysis of 587 of the donors used high-throughput TCR beta sequencing to judge whether each TCR beta V gene segment behaved as functional or pseudogenic. Donor age, sex, ethnicity and CMV serostatus were compiled alongside the repertoire data. A later genetic analysis took genome-wide SNP genotypes for about 65% of the 666 donors and used that subset as a discovery cohort. Every repertoire in the discovery cohort had been generated on one and the same sequencing platform. Class I and class II HLA loci were covered by the typing at four-digit resolution. The number of donors typed differed by locus, with about 629-640 for A, B, C, DRB1 and DQB1, around 500 for DQA1, 600 to 610 for DPA1, and over 400 for DPB1. Four or five DR-DQ haplotypes were handled as single units for association and clustering, since linkage in the cohort was strong. On average, roughly 240,000 unique TCR beta nucleotide sequences were sequenced per donor among a few hundred genotyped donors of the cohort, with roughly 20% of those sequences being non-productive. Beyond this particular receptor, the publication reports: While some public TCRs were present in many individuals, most TCR sequences turned up only very rarely across donors. Broadly in line with IMGT annotations, most TCR beta V segments showed up in productive rearrangements about 87% or about 30% of the time in an earlier analysis of 450 to 600 of the donors. Because HLA typing was missing for some donors at each locus, association tests included only the typed subset. Correlated functional status among segregating V segments might reflect linkage disequilibrium, but an unknown experimental factor could not be ruled out. According to a later genetic analysis, donors in an Asian-associated ancestry cluster had fewer N-insertions in productive TCRs than the approximately 690-donor mean. V-gene and J-gene trimming of TCR beta chains was associated with a missense DCLRE1C variant in a later genetic analysis, and the association was replicated in an independent cohort. Three of the identified cytomegalovirus-associated TCR beta chains were confirmed in vitro to be specific for cytomegalovirus antigens. When HLA alleles, especially DR and DQ, strongly co-occurred, attributing TCR associations to individual alleles was difficult. A later analysis reported that several top co-occurrence clusters appeared linked to parvovirus B19, influenza, CMV and Epstein-Barr virus. Presence/absence analyses assumed roughly uniform sequencing depth across donors, an assumption that may not hold. Some IMGT-functional V segments, including TRBV6-2 and TRBV6-3, could not be distinguished by the 87-base-pair reads and were therefore excluded. According to a later analysis, most CMV-associated TCR beta chains appeared to be HLA-restricted, and the HLA associations seemed to be driven largely by CMV exposure. The authors suggested that the approach could potentially be extended to other disease states and immunological phenotypes. The study listed 150 to 200 TCR beta chains as associated with cytomegalovirus. Compared with equally common non-associated chains, HLA-associated TCR beta chains in a later analysis were more clonally expanded and had lower generation probabilities. A group of highly shared sequence variants was considered likely to be a technical artifact of the sequencing pipeline. A further reported finding was that TCR beta sequences accurately predicted the HLA-A and HLA-B alleles for most subjects in the first cohort. At a false discovery rate of 0.05, a later analysis linked under 20,000 TCR beta sequences to specific HLA alleles. The classifier was reported to diagnose cytomegalovirus status with high specificity and sensitivity in both the original and validation cohorts. Because counts were too low, roughly 18 rarely observed V segments, including chromosome 9 orphons, were left out of the earlier analysis of a few hundred of the donors. For the cohort, immune exposure information was limited to CMV serostatus. According to a later analysis, TCR association rates differed among HLA loci, with DRB1 alleles showing the most associated TCRs and HLA-C alleles showing the fewest. The cohort was sequenced for TCR beta chains only, and without alpha or paired-chain data the features that could be detected were limited.

Libraries came from the immunoSEQ multiplex PCR assay. A mixture of 60 forward primers for TCR Vbeta segments and 13 reverse primers for TCR Jbeta segments was used in the multiplex PCR. The CDR3 region of rearranged TCR beta genes was amplified from genomic DNA by a multiplex PCR assay. On the Illumina HiSeq System, the amplified TCR beta libraries were sequenced as 87-base-pair reads. The study's own analysis went as follows. A later analysis counted about 80 million unique TCR beta chains across the 666 repertoires, and 9 million to 14 million of these chains were shared by at least two donors. To remove PCR and sequencing errors, raw reads were error-corrected and collapsed into unique sequences using a nearest-neighbor algorithm that merged closely related sequences. Alignment of CDR3 sequences to IMGT reference sequences was used to assign V, D and J gene segments. For a sequence to be retained, a match of at least six nucleotides was required to both a V gene segment and a J gene segment. Rearrangements were called productive when the CDR3 lacked stop codons and stayed in frame with V and J; all others were non-productive. CDR3 was defined by IMGT convention, running from the second conserved V-encoded cysteine to the conserved J-encoded phenylalanine. In an earlier analysis of around 570 of the donors, sequences lacking an unambiguous match to a single V gene segment were excluded. In an earlier analysis of approximately 500 of the donors, a V segment was called functional when productive rearrangements were above 56.7%, and segregating when the standard deviation between donors exceeded 5%. A statistical classification framework was developed to diagnose cytomegalovirus status using the catalog of TCR beta chain sequences. V and J gene assignment, in a later analysis, came from comparing TCR nucleotide sequences with IMGT/GENE-DB human TR gene sequences. In a later analysis, CDR3 sequences and most-parsimonious VDJ recombination scenarios were assigned using the TCRdist pipeline. In a later analysis, every TCR beta chain was defined by the combination of its CDR3 amino acid sequence and its V-gene family, and reads without a unique V-gene family were dropped. A later analysis removed 592 highly shared, low-generation-probability nucleotide sequences to deal with suspected cross-contamination and a sequencing artifact. In a later analysis, a clonal expansion index was calculated for each public chain from normalized within-repertoire ranks of inferred template counts. A later analysis computed generation probabilities with a VDJ recombination model fitted to out-of-frame rearrangements, and checked the results against IGoR. A later analysis scored TCR-TCR, TCR-HLA and TCR-CMV co-occurrence with hypergeometric tests, applying a repertoire-size bias correction to TCR pairs. False discovery rates were estimated in a later analysis by permuting HLA or CMV assignments 20 times. In a later analysis, co-occurring TCRs were grouped using DBSCAN, with TCRdist sequence similarity added in when clustering inside HLA-allele-positive subsets. Repertoires with fewer than 30,000 or more than 120,000 public chains were left out of co-occurrence clustering, as were several repertoires with anomalous nucleotide sharing. Sourced from immuneACCESS, this table was stored by TCRdb with only in-frame sequences that have V and J called. A share of the clones is absent; for the studies checked, an unresolved V gene accounts for under half, and the remainder has no known explanation. V and J calls and clone size are those listed in that table; D and trimming were worked out from the DNA. The sample table lists around 140,000 clones, over 65% of them with a count of one. More than 1.5% of the sample lies in the top ten.

Including cysteine and phenylalanine, the CDR3 has 12 amino acids. The CDR3 DNA has 36 bases and is translated from base 1. V and J are truncated by 5 bases and 5 bases respectively, leaving an intervening sequence of 4 bases. According to the germline V gene (reference sequence), CDR1 reads SEHNR and CDR2 reads FQNEAQ. A single count supports this clone. It has no known antigen specificity. No base quality values were provided; no much bigger clone lies one nucleotide off. The cohort was made up of 500 to 850 healthy bone marrow donors. At the time of sampling, all cohort members were nominally healthy, though unrecorded immune exposures were likely present. The donor tested CMV seronegative and was one of the 352 seronegative cohort members. A peripheral blood sample was provided by each donor, and peripheral blood mononuclear cells were used for TCR beta sequencing. Genomic DNA extraction from the blood cell samples was performed with the Qiagen DNeasy Blood Extraction Kit.

The specimen sequenced was PBMCs. The sequence joins TRBV7-9 to TRBJ1-6; no D gene call is confident. This clonotype was sampled from a middle-aged man in good health and CMV-seronegative. The CDR3 in this case is CASSTNNSPLHF. The DNA is TGTGCCAGCAGCACTAATAATTCACCCCTCCACTTT.